This T cell receptor beta chain was recovered during a study of T cell responses to AZD1222 COVID-19 vaccine. Study-wide results and caveats: Breadth and depth of Spike-specific TCRs rose after two AZD1222 doses. Among spike-specific TCRs, nearly half reportedly target unmutated variant regions. Spike was spanned by vaccine-associated CD4 TCRs, which were dominant at 160-218 and 743-854. The donor cohort was predominantly white British with a female majority, and clonal diversity may have been underestimated.

Germline V gene lookup returns CDR1 MNHEY and CDR2 SVGAGI. CDR3 length: 13 residues. With 6 bases removed from V and 10 bases from J, the gap between germline ends came to 13 bases. Profiled with immunoSEQ multiplex PCR; TCRdb holds only in-frame clones, not every one. In the table there are approximately 300,000 clones, 90% to 95% of which are singletons. The table lists this clone with a count of one. Antigen unknown. The receptor was isolated from an adult who received the AZD1222 COVID-19 vaccine. The chain uses TRBV6-5 and TRBJ1-6; no reliable D call. This specimen was peripheral blood, taken 28 days after the second AZD1222 dose. The CDR3, as DNA: TGTGCCAGCAGGATCGACCGAACGTCACCCCTCCACTTT. Translated: CASRIDRTSPLHF.